The 14 T cell receptor beta chains below were found in one sample sequenced in a study of OX40 agonist ivuxolimab in advanced cancers. The repertoire was sequenced with immunoSEQ multiplex PCR; TCRdb's copy has only in-frame clones and lacks some. The data hold some 81,000 clones, with around 85% observed a single time. Material: CD4+ or CD8+ T cells sorted from blood, obtained in a trial of the OX40 agonist ivuxolimab. Receptor source: an adult with an advanced solid tumor such as melanoma, head and neck, liver or kidney cancer.

A word on this clone: The junction departs from germline at one end; a sequencing error may be responsible. Different DNA sequences within this sample yield the same CDR3. The V gene is TRBV5-1, the J gene TRBJ2-7; 11 bases are a match to TRBD2. There are 15 residues in the CDR3. Germline V gene sequence: CDR1 SGHRS, CDR2 YFSETQ. CDR3 region: CASSRLAGGFYEQYF. CDR3 coding DNA: TGCGCCAGCAGTAGGCTAGCGGGGGGATTCTACGAGCAGTACTTT.

V gene TRBV9 combines with J gene TRBJ1-5, with D maybe TRBD1 (6 bases). The CDR3 length is 15 residues. V was pared by 4 bases and J by 7 bases, with 18 bases between. The germline CDR1 and CDR2 sequences are SGDLS and YYNGEE. As DNA, the CDR3 is TGTGCCAGCAGCCCCTCCTGGACAGCCGGCCAGCCCCAGCATTTT. Its protein is CASSPSWTAGQPQHF.

This clone has just a few counts. This chain connects TRBV7-9 to TRBJ1-6; D call uncertain. V gave up 2 bases and J gave up 7 bases, with 9 bases separating them. Germline assignment: CDR1 SEHNR and CDR2 FQNEAQ (reference sequence). This CDR3 region has 14 residues. The CDR3 loop reads CASSLMTENSPLHF. DNA of the CDR3: TGTGCCAGCAGCTTAATGACGGAAAATTCACCCCTCCACTTT.

The chain is built from TRBV9 and TRBJ1-3; D not certain. The V and J ends lost 0 bases and 0 bases respectively, with 13 bases between them. This CDR3 has 17 residues. CDR1 SGDLS and CDR2 YYNGEE come from the germline V gene. This chain's CDR3 is CASSVGSTEYSGNTIYF. As DNA, the CDR3 is TGTGCCAGCAGCGTAGGATCGACGGAATACTCTGGAAACACCATATATTTT.

The chain carries TRBV30 and TRBJ2-5, with 7 bases fitting TRBD2. The J call may be in error: the DNA end matches TRBJ2-7 better. The CDR3 loop spans 13 amino acids. Germline values: CDR1 GTSNPN, CDR2 SVGIG (reference sequence). The CDR3 DNA sequence: TGTGCCTGGAGTCAGGGAGGGATCTACGAGCAGTACTTC. Amino acids: CAWSQGGIYEQYF.

The chain uses TRBV7-6 and TRBJ1-2, with a weak D call TRBD1 (6 bases). Per germline, CDR1 SGHVS and CDR2 FNYEAQ. The CDR3 runs 16 residues. The germline V and J ends were trimmed by 1 base and 3 bases, with 15 bases remaining between them. As DNA, the CDR3 is TGTGCCAGCAGCTTAGGAGGGCAAGGGGGGGACTATGGCTACACCTTC. It specifies CASSLGGQGGDYGYTF. The whole variable domain, remainder taken from reference TRBV7-6 and TRBJ1-2, is GAGVSQSPRYKVTKRGQDVALRCDPISGHVSLYWYRQALGQGPEFLTYFNYEAQQDKSGLPNDRFSAERPEGSISTLTIQRTEQRDSAMYRCASSLGGQGGDYGYTFGSGTRLTVV.

V and J are TRBV7-9 and TRBJ1-2; D gene ambiguous. The germline gives CDR1 SEHNR, CDR2 FQNEAQ (reference sequence). Between the trimmed V and J ends, which lost 1 base and 4 bases, there was a span of 7 bases. This CDR3 spans 13 amino acids. DNA for the CDR3: TGTGCCAGCAGCTTAGGACGGACCTATGGCTACACCTTC. As protein: CASSLGRTYGYTF.

The V and J genes are TRBV2 and TRBJ2-2; 9 bases map to TRBD1. V lost 6 bases to trimming and J lost 2 bases; unmatched junction nucleotides: 4. CDR3 length: 15 residues. Germline V gene lookup returns CDR1 SNHLY and CDR2 FYNNEI. CDR3 amino acids: CASRSGQGNTGELFF. DNA of the CDR3: TGTGCCAGCAGGTCGGGACAGGGTAACACCGGGGAGCTGTTTTTT.

V and J are TRBV5-1 and TRBJ2-3, with 11 bases identical to TRBD2. Trimming cost V 4 bases and J 2 bases; bases outside gene matches: 9. The CDR3 contains 17 residues. Germline V gene lookup returns CDR1 SGHRS and CDR2 YFSETQ. The CDR3 nucleotides are TGCGCCAGCAGCCCGCGATCTAGCGGGGGGTACACAGATACGCAGTATTTT. Its translation is CASSPRSSGGYTDTQYF. Complete variable domain (other parts from reference TRBV5-1 and TRBJ2-3): KAGVTQTPRYLIKTRGQQVTLSCSPISGHRSVSWYQQTPGQGLQFLFEYFSETQRNKGNFPGRFSGRQFSNSRSEMNVSTLELGDSALYLCASSPRSSGGYTDTQYFGPGTRLTVL.

This rearrangement joins TRBV5-4 to TRBJ2-6; D may be TRBD1 (7 bases). The V gene's germline CDR1 is SGHNT and CDR2 YYREEE (reference sequence). This CDR3 comprises 17 residues. The germline V and J ends were trimmed by 3 bases and 3 bases, with 16 bases remaining between them. CDR3 bases: TGTGCCAGCAGCTCTGATGGAGGGACAGATGGGGCCAACGTCCTGACTTTC. This encodes CASSSDGGTDGANVLTF. Full variable domain (outside the CDR3, taken from reference TRBV5-4 and TRBJ2-6): ETGVTQSPTHLIKTRGQQVTLRCSSQSGHNTVSWYQQALGQGPQFIFQYYREEENGRGNFPPRFSGLQFPNYSSELNVNALELDDSALYLCASSSDGGTDGANVLTFGAGSRLTVL.

This CDR3 is CASSPPSVGSSGANVLTF. The CDR3 DNA sequence: TGTGCCAGCTCACCCCCGTCAGTAGGGAGCTCTGGGGCCAACGTCCTGACTTTC. The V gene is TRBV18, the J gene TRBJ2-6; perhaps TRBD2 as D (5 bases). There are 18 residues in the CDR3. Germline CDR1 is KGHSH and CDR2 is LQKENI. Trimming took 3 bases from V and 0 from J, leaving 15 bases between them.

The chain joins TRBV4-2 to TRBJ1-5; no clear D. The length of the CDR3 is 12 residues. Germline V gene lookup returns CDR1 LGHNA and CDR2 YNFKEQ. The V end lost 0 bases, the J end lost 7 bases, and 4 bases lay between the germline ends. The CDR3 spells CASSQEGQPQHF. Written as DNA, the CDR3 is TGTGCCAGCAGCCAAGAGGGGCAGCCCCAGCATTTT.

The sample holds one count of this clone. This sequence joins TRBV11-2 and TRBJ2-1; D is perhaps TRBD2 (5 bases). Trimming removed 7 bases from V and 7 bases from J, with 14 bases in between. CDR3 length: 13 residues. Germline V lookup: CDR1 SGHAT, CDR2 FQNNGV. CDR3 sequence reads: CASMSGLGNEQFF. For the CDR3, the DNA is TGTGCCAGCATGTCGGGATTAGGAAATGAGCAGTTCTTC.

The rearrangement uses TRBV6-5 and TRBJ1-1, with D perhaps matching TRBD1 (5 bases). The CDR3 extends over 15 amino acids. Germline V gene data show CDR1 as MNHEY and CDR2 as SVGAGI. The ends were cut back, 4 bases at V and 0 bases at J, with 12 bases in the middle. The CDR3 DNA sequence: TGTGCCAGCAGTTCCACGACAGAGTTGAACACTGAAGCTTTCTTT. This sequence encodes CASSSTTELNTEAFF.